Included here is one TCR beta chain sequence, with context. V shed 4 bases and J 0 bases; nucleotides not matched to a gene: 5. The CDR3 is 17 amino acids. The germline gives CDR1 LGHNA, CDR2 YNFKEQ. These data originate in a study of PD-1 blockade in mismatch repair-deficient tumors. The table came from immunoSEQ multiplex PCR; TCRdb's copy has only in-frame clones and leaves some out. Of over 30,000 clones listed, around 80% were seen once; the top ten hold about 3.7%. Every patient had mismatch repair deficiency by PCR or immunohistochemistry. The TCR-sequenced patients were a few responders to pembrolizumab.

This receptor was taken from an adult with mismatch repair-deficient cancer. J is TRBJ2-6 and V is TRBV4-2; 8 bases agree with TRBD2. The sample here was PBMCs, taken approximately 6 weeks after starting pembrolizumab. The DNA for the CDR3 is TGTGCCAGCAGCCCGTCAACTAGCGGCTCTGGGGCCAACGTCCTGACTTTC. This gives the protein CASSPSTSGSGANVLTF.